Below are 22 T cell receptor beta chains sequenced from a single sample in a study of cytomegalovirus exposure and HLA in healthy donors (dated by TCRdb to about 2017). The protocol used for the library was the immunoSEQ multiplex PCR assay. For the multiplex PCR, a mixture combining 60 forward primers for TCR Vbeta segments and 13 reverse primers for TCR Jbeta segments was used. Not all clones reach the TCRdb copy of this immuneACCESS table, which keeps in-frame sequences only. Checked studies attribute under half of the gap to unresolved V genes and leave the rest unexplained. The sample data list about 130,000 clones, and 80% of these were observed just once. Of the sample, just over 2.5% falls within the top ten clones. The specimen sequenced was PBMCs. The receptors were sampled from a man aged 25 to 45 in good health and CMV-seronegative.

J is TRBJ2-5 and V is TRBV29-1; 7 bases fit TRBD1. The J call may be mistaken, given a closer DNA end match to TRBJ2-7. The V gene's germline CDR1 is SQVTM and CDR2 ANQGSEA. The CDR3 contains 13 residues. CDR3 sequence (DNA): TGCAGCGCGATAGGGACAGATTCCTACGAGCAGTACTTC. Translation gives CSAIGTDSYEQYF.

This chain uses TRBV11-2 with TRBJ2-7, with 9 positions matching TRBD1. With 3 bases clipped from V and 3 bases from J, the junction kept 6 bases outside the gene matches. Looked up from germline, CDR1 is SGHAT and CDR2 is FQNNGV. This CDR3 comprises 15 residues. CDR3: CASSFTGQGNYEQYF. The CDR3 DNA is TGTGCCAGCAGCTTCACGGGACAGGGTAACTACGAGCAGTACTTC.

The sample holds a few counts of this clone. The rearrangement uses TRBV25-1 and TRBJ1-1, with 8 bases matching TRBD1. V lost 3 bases, J lost 0 bases, and 0 bases stayed unmatched. Germline CDR1 reads MGHDK; CDR2 reads SYGVNS. The CDR3 loop spans 14 amino acids. The CDR3 here is CASSETGVNTEAFF. In DNA, the CDR3 is TGTGCCAGCAGTGAGACAGGGGTGAACACTGAAGCTTTCTTT.

CDR3 loop: CASSDVGLARTYEQYF. In DNA, the CDR3 is TGCGCCAGCAGTGACGTCGGGCTAGCGAGGACCTACGAGCAGTACTTC. V gene TRBV10-2 combines with J gene TRBJ2-7, with D possibly TRBD2 on 6 matching bases. The length of the CDR3 is 16 residues. CDR1 and CDR2 from the germline V gene are WSHSY and SAAADI. Trimming took off 3 bases at V and 2 bases at J, with 17 bases between the two ends.

The chain combines TRBV10-1 with TRBJ1-1, with 9 positions matching TRBD1. The V gene end was trimmed by 11 bases and the J gene end by 3 bases; junction bases not matched to a gene: 25. CDR3 size: 19 residues. CDR1 and CDR2 from the germline V gene are WNHNN and SYGVQD (reference sequence). In nucleotides, the CDR3 is TGCGCCCTAAAACTTAAAGAGCGGGGACAGGGTTGTGAGGACACTGAAGCTTTCTTT. Encoded protein: CALKLKERGQGCEDTEAFF.

The chain recombines TRBV19 with TRBJ2-3, with D possibly matching TRBD1 (5 bases). The CDR3 contains 12 residues. V lost 5 bases, J lost 7 bases, and 10 bases lay in between. Germline CDR1 and CDR2: LNHDA and SQIVND (reference sequence). The CDR3 DNA is TGTGCCAGTAGTTCAGCAGGGAATACGCAGTATTTT. It codes for CASSSAGNTQYF. The full variable domain, in which reference TRBV19 and TRBJ2-3 provide the parts outside the CDR3, is DGGITQSPKYLFRKEGQNVTLSCEQNLNHDAMYWYRQDPGQGLRLIYYSQIVNDFQKGDIAEGYSVSREKKESFPLTVTSAQKNPTAFYLCASSSAGNTQYFGPGTRLTVL.

In nucleotides, the CDR3 is TGTGCCAGCAGTTTTTATAGCGGGTACGAGCAGTACTTC. Encoded protein: CASSFYSGYEQYF. The rearrangement joins TRBV27 to TRBJ2-7, with 7 bases aligning to TRBD2. Trimming at V came to 3 bases and at J to 4 bases, leaving 3 bases not matched to a gene. The CDR3 has 13 residues. Germline V lookup: CDR1 MNHEY, CDR2 SMNVEV (reference sequence).

Comments on this clone: One junction end does not reproduce the germline sequence, and a read error may be involved. The rearrangement uses TRBV4-1 and TRBJ1-2; 7 bases match TRBD1. The germline CDR1 and CDR2 sequences are MGHRA and YSYEKL. The CDR3 runs 13 residues. The CDR3 is CASSQDTGDGYPF. DNA of the CDR3: TGCGCCAGCAGCCAAGATACAGGGGATGGCTACCCCTTC.

This chain links TRBV6-5 with TRBJ2-7; 12 nucleotides match TRBD2. Looked up from germline, CDR1 is MNHEY and CDR2 is SVGAGI. CDR3 length equals 15 residues. V lost 6 bases to trimming and J lost 3 bases; unmatched junction nucleotides: 6. The CDR3 here is CASSGLAGNLYEQYF. Here the CDR3 DNA reads TGTGCCAGCAGCGGACTAGCGGGGAACCTCTACGAGCAGTACTTC.

A word on this clone: At one boundary the junction diverges from the germline segment, which might be a read error. The chain employs TRBV5-4 and TRBJ1-2; a weak D match, TRBD1 (6 bases). Germline CDR1 reads SGHNT; CDR2 reads YYREEE (reference sequence). CDR3 length: 16 amino acids. This CDR3 reads CASSHPTSQGNYGYPF. The CDR3 nucleotides are TGTGCCAGCAGCCACCCTACTTCTCAGGGGAACTATGGCTACCCCTTC.

The V call is TRBV5-5, the J call TRBJ1-5; tentatively, D is TRBD1 (5 bases). V lost 0 bases and J 4 bases, leaving 11 bases between the germline ends. CDR3 length equals 15 residues. CDR1 and CDR2 from the germline V gene are SGHKS and YYEKEE (reference sequence). In DNA, the CDR3 is TGTGCCAGCAGCTTGGAAACAGGCATAAATCAGCCCCAGCATTTT. Protein sequence: CASSLETGINQPQHF.

The chain employs TRBV7-9 and TRBJ2-3, with TRBD1 matching 11 bases. CDR3 size: 14 residues. Trimming took 5 bases from V and 4 from J; bases not matched to a gene: 2. Germline CDR1 SEHNR, CDR2 FQNEAQ (reference sequence). Here the CDR3 reads CASSRTGGADTQYF. The CDR3 bases are TGTGCCAGCAGCCGGACAGGGGGCGCAGATACGCAGTATTTT.

This chain uses TRBV11-2 with TRBJ1-1; D gene unclear. V was shortened by 1 base and J by 1 base, with 10 bases between the two germline ends. CDR1 and CDR2 from the germline V gene are SGHAT and FQNNGV. The CDR3 is 15 amino acids. The CDR3 DNA is TGTGCCAGCAGCTTAGCCCGGGTAACGAACACTGAAGCTTTCTTT. It yields the protein CASSLARVTNTEAFF. The full variable domain, its missing parts supplied by reference TRBV11-2 and TRBJ1-1, is EAGVAQSPRYKIIEKRQSVAFWCNPISGHATLYWYQQILGQGPKLLIQFQNNGVVDDSQLPKDRFSAERLKGVDSTLKIQPAKLEDSAVYLCASSLARVTNTEAFFGQGTRLTVV.

The rearrangement links TRBV5-1 to TRBJ1-2; 11 nucleotides line up with TRBD1. Looked up from germline, CDR1 is SGHRS and CDR2 is YFSETQ. The CDR3 sequence is 16 residues long. The junction had 9 bases not matched to a gene; V was cut back by 4 bases and J by 4 bases. CDR3 sequence reads: CASSAPDRGPIYGYTF. The CDR3 nucleotides read TGCGCCAGCAGCGCCCCGGACAGGGGGCCGATCTATGGCTACACCTTC.

V is TRBV5-1 and J is TRBJ2-7, with TRBD2 as a possible D gene (5 bases). This CDR3 comprises 13 residues. Germline V gene lookup returns CDR1 SGHRS and CDR2 YFSETQ. V was cut by 4 bases and J by 4 bases, with 12 bases left in between. The DNA of the CDR3 is TGCGCCAGCAGCGTGAGGGCAAGTTACGAGCAGTACTTC. Translated, it gives CASSVRASYEQYF.

V is TRBV11-2 and J is TRBJ2-2; TRBD2 agrees at 11 bases. Germline V gene data show CDR1 as SGHAT and CDR2 as FQNNGV. CDR3 length equals 15 residues. The trim removed 5 bases at V and 3 bases at J, leaving 2 bases unmatched. The chain's CDR3 is CASSHSGRDTGELFF. CDR3 nucleotides: TGTGCCAGCAGCCATAGCGGGAGGGACACCGGGGAGCTGTTTTTT.

J is TRBJ2-2 and V is TRBV6-5; tentatively, D is TRBD1 (5 bases). The V gene's germline CDR1 is MNHEY and CDR2 SVGAGI. The length of the CDR3 is 15 residues. Trimming took 0 bases from V and 6 from J, leaving 11 bases between them. CDR3 nucleotides: TGTGCCAGCAGTTACTCGCCAGGGCCGGCCGGGGAGCTGTTTTTT. Amino acids: CASSYSPGPAGELFF.

The chain recombines TRBV11-3 with TRBJ2-3; 12 nucleotides match TRBD2. There are 16 residues in the CDR3. The junction had 8 bases not matched to a gene; V was cut back by 6 bases and J by 4 bases. Germline V gene lookup returns CDR1 SGHNT and CDR2 YENEEA. The CDR3 is CASRSTSGRGADTQYF. DNA of the CDR3: TGTGCCAGCAGGTCGACTAGCGGGAGAGGAGCAGATACGCAGTATTTT.

This clone was seen only once. The CDR3 loop reads CASSPNPGVSTDTQYF. The CDR3 DNA follows: TGTGCCAGCAGCCCGAACCCAGGGGTCAGCACAGATACGCAGTATTTT. The chain has TRBV9 and TRBJ2-3; TRBD1 might be the D (6 bases). The CDR3 is made up of 16 amino acids. Germline V gene data show CDR1 as SGDLS and CDR2 as YYNGEE. Trimming removed 4 bases from V and 0 bases from J, with 15 bases in between. Supplemented by reference TRBV9 and TRBJ2-3, the full variable domain reads DSGVTQTPKHLITATGQRVTLRCSPRSGDLSVYWYQQSLDQGLQFLIQYYNGEERAKGNILERFSAQQFPDLHSELNLSSLELGDSALYFCASSPNPGVSTDTQYFGPGTRLTVL.

The chain recombines TRBV2 with TRBJ1-1; no clear D. CDR3 length: 16 amino acids. Between the trimmed V and J ends, which lost 6 bases and 4 bases, there was a span of 21 bases. In germline, CDR1 is SNHLY, CDR2 FYNNEI. The CDR3: CASRASQQVAGTEAFF. DNA for the CDR3: TGTGCCAGCAGGGCTAGCCAGCAGGTGGCGGGCACTGAAGCTTTCTTT.

The chain uses TRBV9 and TRBJ2-6; TRBD1 is a possible D gene (6 bases). Trimming stripped 4 bases from V and 2 bases from J, with 13 bases between. This CDR3 has 16 residues. Germline V lookup: CDR1 SGDLS, CDR2 YYNGEE. DNA of the CDR3: TGTGCCAGCAGCCAAAATCGGGACACTGGGGCCAACGTCCTGACTTTC. Amino acids: CASSQNRDTGANVLTF.

DNA of the CDR3: TGCAGCGTTGAATTACAGACAGGAGAGTACGAGCAGTACTTC. Translation gives CSVELQTGEYEQYF. The gene calls are TRBV29-1 and TRBJ2-7, with a tentative D call TRBD1 (6 bases). V was shortened by 2 bases and J by 4 bases, with 15 bases between the two germline ends. Germline V gene sequence: CDR1 SQVTM, CDR2 ANQGSEA. CDR3 length: 14 amino acids.